This T cell receptor beta chain came from a study of preoperative IRX-2 immunotherapy in early breast cancer. V lost 6 bases, J lost 10 bases, and 4 bases stayed unmatched. Per the germline V gene, CDR1 is MNHEY and CDR2 is SMNVEV (reference sequence). The CDR3 has 13 amino acids. The assay was immunoSEQ multiplex PCR, and TCRdb's table has in-frame clones only and misses some. The sample has under 40,000 clones; 90% to 95% are singletons. This clone was counted a single time. The sample's treatment: preoperative locoregional IRX-2 cytokine immunotherapy. This phase Ib study tested locoregional IRX-2 cytokine immunotherapy given before surgery.

The rearrangement links TRBV27 to TRBJ2-1; TRBD2 aligns across 12 bases. This material was acquired from a patient treated with IRX-2 immunotherapy. The clonotype comes from a human donor with breast cancer. Written as DNA, the CDR3 is TGTGCCAGCAGGACTAGCGGGAGCCACGAGCAGTTCTTC. The encoded protein is CASRTSGSHEQFF.